One and the same sample provided the 21 T cell receptor beta chains below, sequenced in a study of shared clonotypes between healthy human individuals. Data came from immunoSEQ multiplex PCR; TCRdb stores just in-frame clones and leaves some out. The sample has fewer than 1.6 million clones; just under 99% are singletons. Sequenced sample: naive CD4+ T cells sorted from blood. Indicated subset: CD45RA+ positively selected. All receptors derive from a man younger than 40 in good health.

This rearrangement joins TRBV12-5 to TRBJ2-3; 12 nucleotides line up with TRBD2. The germline V gene has CDR1 LGHNT and CDR2 FRNRAP. The CDR3 length is 16 residues. The V and J ends lost 9 bases and 3 bases, in that order; junction bases with no gene match: 10. The CDR3 loop reads CARRTSGTESTDTQYF. The CDR3 nucleotides read TGTGCTAGGCGGACTAGCGGGACCGAAAGTACAGATACGCAGTATTTT.

The chain is built from TRBV6-5 and TRBJ2-5; TRBD2 is a possible D gene (5 bases). V was cut by 10 bases and J by 5 bases, with 20 bases left in between. This CDR3 spans 14 amino acids. Per germline, CDR1 MNHEY and CDR2 SVGAGI. The CDR3 sequence is CATRGSGWFETQYF. The CDR3 DNA follows: TGTGCCACCCGAGGGTCGGGGTGGTTTGAGACCCAGTACTTC.

J is TRBJ2-5 and V is TRBV9; 10 bases map to TRBD2. V lost 0 bases to trimming and J lost 3 bases; unmatched junction nucleotides: 5. The CDR3 contains 16 residues. Per the germline V gene, CDR1 is SGDLS and CDR2 is YYNGEE. The DNA of the CDR3 is TGTGCCAGCAGCGTAGGGCTAGCGGGAGCAGAAGAGACCCAGTACTTC. This gives the protein CASSVGLAGAEETQYF.

The chain employs TRBV11-2 and TRBJ2-5; 14 nucleotides agree with TRBD2. The germline V gene encodes CDR1 SGHAT and CDR2 FQNNGV. The V and J ends lost 4 bases and 0 bases, in that order; junction bases with no gene match: 4. This CDR3 region has 17 residues. In nucleotides, the CDR3 is TGTGCCAGCAGCTCCGGGACTAGCGGGGGAAACCAAGAGACCCAGTACTTC. Protein sequence: CASSSGTSGGNQETQYF.

The chain has TRBV5-6 and TRBJ2-3, with 9 bases lining up with TRBD1. Germline CDR1 reads SGHDT; CDR2 reads YYEEEE. V dropped 5 bases and J dropped 2; count of bases not matched to a gene: 6. CDR3 length equals 15 residues. CDR3 protein: CASSSTGGPTDTQYF. CDR3 bases: TGTGCCAGCAGTTCCACAGGGGGCCCCACAGATACGCAGTATTTT.

The chain carries TRBV5-4 and TRBJ2-1; D remains ambiguous. Germline V gene sequence: CDR1 SGHNT, CDR2 YYREEE (reference sequence). Trimming left V 2 bases short and J 3 bases short, with 12 bases between. The CDR3 spans 15 residues. CDR3 nucleotides: TGTGCCAGCAGCTTCGGCCGATCGAACTACAATGAGCAGTTCTTC. Its translation is CASSFGRSNYNEQFF.

Remarks on this clone: In the same sample, other DNA sequences code for this CDR3. J is TRBJ2-7 and V is TRBV18; D unresolved. The germline gives CDR1 KGHSH, CDR2 LQKENI. V gave up 2 bases and J gave up 4 bases, with 3 bases separating them. The CDR3 is 11 amino acids. Written as DNA, the CDR3 is TGTGCCAGCTCACCAAAATACGAGCAGTACTTC. Translating it yields CASSPKYEQYF.

The chain has TRBV25-1 and TRBJ2-2, with D perhaps TRBD1 (5 bases). The length of the CDR3 is 17 residues. The V and J ends lost 7 bases and 0 bases respectively, with 18 bases between them. Germline V gives CDR1 MGHDK, CDR2 SYGVNS. CDR3 bases: TGTGCCAGCAAATCCCGGTCCAGGGTCCCGAACACCGGGGAGCTGTTTTTT. It yields the protein CASKSRSRVPNTGELFF.

CDR3 nucleotide sequence: TGTGCCAGCAGCTTAAGTCGGATACTTCGGTACGAGCAGTACTTC. The encoded protein is CASSLSRILRYEQYF. The chain employs TRBV5-6 and TRBJ2-7; D uncertain. Per the germline V gene, CDR1 is SGHDT and CDR2 is YYEEEE. The CDR3 extends over 15 amino acids. Between the trimmed V and J ends, which lost 2 bases and 4 bases, there was a span of 16 bases.

Of note for this clone: Within the sample, other DNA sequences also encode this same CDR3. The J gene is TRBJ2-1, the V gene TRBV19; D uncertain. The germline gives CDR1 LNHDA, CDR2 SQIVND (reference sequence). This CDR3 has 13 residues. V lost 2 bases to trimming and J lost 3 bases, with 5 bases between them. The CDR3 DNA follows: TGTGCCAGTAGTATAAGGAGCTACAATGAGCAGTTCTTC. Its translation: CASSIRSYNEQFF.

CDR3 sequence: CSAQGADEKLFF. CDR3 nucleotide sequence: TGCAGCGCACAGGGGGCGGATGAAAAACTGTTTTTT. V gene TRBV29-1 combines with J gene TRBJ1-4, with 9 bases that match TRBD1. In germline, CDR1 is SQVTM, CDR2 ANQGSEA. With 7 bases clipped from V and 6 bases from J, the junction kept 3 bases outside the gene matches. The CDR3 consists of 12 residues. Looking up the rest from reference TRBV29-1 and TRBJ1-4 gives the full variable domain: SAVISQKPSRDICQRGTSLTIQCQVDSQVTMMFWYRQQPGQSLTLIATANQGSEATYESGFVIDKFPISRPNLTFSTLTVSNMSPEDSSIYLCSAQGADEKLFFGSGTQLSVL.

J is TRBJ2-5 and V is TRBV11-2; 7 bases fit TRBD2. The CDR3 sequence is 16 residues long. Germline lookup yields CDR1 SGHAT and CDR2 FQNNGV. J was trimmed by 4 bases and V by 5 bases; bases with no gene match: 13. CDR3 nucleotides: TGTGCCAGCAGCCGAGGGGCGGGAGCATTTCTAGAGACCCAGTACTTC. Its translation is CASSRGAGAFLETQYF.

V usage is TRBV7-2 and J usage is TRBJ2-7; tentatively, D is TRBD1 (5 bases). V gave up 1 base and J gave up 2 bases, with 9 bases separating them. Germline V gene sequence: CDR1 SGHTA, CDR2 FQGNSA. The CDR3 has 14 residues. The DNA for the CDR3 is TGTGCCAGCAGCTTAGGGGGCAGCCCCTACGAGCAGTACTTC. Residues: CASSLGGSPYEQYF.

The chain links TRBV6-7 to TRBJ1-5, with D unclear. TRBV6-7 is annotated as an ORF whose role is uncertain. The CDR3 runs to 13 residues. Trimming took off 9 bases at V and 5 bases at J, with 14 bases between the two ends. Here the CDR3 reads CARGLFLYQPQHF. The CDR3 DNA sequence: TGTGCCAGGGGCCTTTTTCTCTATCAGCCCCAGCATTTT.

CDR3 loop: CASSIFNRGLTYEQYF. The CDR3 DNA is TGTGCCAGTAGTATCTTCAACAGGGGACTAACTTACGAGCAGTACTTC. The chain has TRBV19 and TRBJ2-7; possibly TRBD1 or TRBD2 for D (7 bases each). CDR3 length equals 16 residues. Trimming took off 3 bases at V and 4 bases at J, with 19 bases between the two ends. Germline V gene data show CDR1 as LNHDA and CDR2 as SQIVND (reference sequence).

J is TRBJ2-6 and V is TRBV6-1; 8 bases align to TRBD2. The CDR3 runs to 18 residues. CDR1 MNHNS and CDR2 SASEGT come from the germline V gene. J lost 2 bases, V lost 2 bases, and 8 bases had no gene match. The CDR3, as DNA: TGTGCCAGCAGTGAAACGGGGGCGGGAGGACCTGGGGCCAACGTCCTGACTTTC. Protein: CASSETGAGGPGANVLTF.

A note on this clone: Other DNA sequences in this sample translate to the same CDR3. The chain is built from TRBV5-4 and TRBJ2-7, with D perhaps matching TRBD2 (7 bases). In germline, CDR1 is SGHNT, CDR2 YYREEE (reference sequence). Trimming left V 4 bases short and J 4 bases short, with 15 bases between. The CDR3 is 14 amino acids. CDR3 sequence (DNA): TGTGCCAGCAGCCTCGGACTAGGGGGTTACGAGCAGTACTTC. The encoded protein is CASSLGLGGYEQYF.

This chain joins TRBV5-1 and TRBJ2-7, with a weak D call TRBD1 (6 bases). Germline loops: CDR1 SGHRS, CDR2 YFSETQ. Trimming cost V 0 bases and J 10 bases, with 11 bases left between them. The CDR3 length is 12 residues. This CDR3 is CASSLALDRQYF. CDR3 in DNA: TGCGCCAGCAGCTTGGCATTGGACAGACAGTACTTC.

The V and J genes are TRBV6-5 and TRBJ2-1; 10 positions agree with TRBD2. The V gene end was trimmed by 5 bases and the J gene end by 4 bases; junction bases not matched to a gene: 5. Germline loops: CDR1 MNHEY, CDR2 SVGAGI. The CDR3 has 15 amino acids. The CDR3 bases are TGTGCCAGCAGTGTTAGACTAGCGGGTTACAATGAGCAGTTCTTC. Protein product: CASSVRLAGYNEQFF.

The chain links TRBV10-3 to TRBJ2-7; TRBD1 agrees at 9 bases. The CDR3 covers 15 residues. Per germline, CDR1 ENHRY and CDR2 SYGVKD. V lost 2 bases and J lost 4; bases outside the gene matches: 6. CDR3 DNA: TGTGCCATCAGTGAGAGGGACAGGGATAGGTACGAGCAGTACTTC. Protein sequence: CAISERDRDRYEQYF.

V usage is TRBV2 and J usage is TRBJ2-1, with D perhaps being TRBD1 or TRBD2 (5 bases each). CDR3 length: 14 residues. V lost 3 bases to trimming and J lost 6 bases, with 12 bases between them. Germline V lookup: CDR1 SNHLY, CDR2 FYNNEI. The CDR3 loop reads CASSDVGEGNEQFF. In DNA, the CDR3 is TGTGCCAGCAGTGATGTGGGGGAAGGCAATGAGCAGTTCTTC.